Listed below are T cell receptor beta chains from one sample, sequenced in a study of siplizumab effects on memory and regulatory T cells. Produced via immunoSEQ multiplex PCR; TCRdb's table is partial and in-frame only. The table lists around 100,000 clones, about 91% of them singletons. Sequenced material: Tregs sorted from blood. The source of these receptors is a human donor in good health. CDR3s include the opening cysteine and the closing phenylalanine or tryptophan. The order of the fields is CDR3 protein, CDR3 DNA, D gene, V gene, clone size, J gene. The D gene is left open where the match is weak. Not all rows give a size; the values are once, few, many and, for expanded clones, a class.

CDR3 protein: CASSPQTETYGYTF; CDR3 DNA: TGTGCCAGCAGCCCACAGACAGAAACCTATGGCTACACCTTC; D gene: NA; V gene: TRBV7-9; clone size: NA; J gene: TRBJ1-2
CDR3 protein: CASSLAGTSSYNEQFF; CDR3 DNA: TGCGCCAGCAGCTTGGCCGGGACTAGCTCCTACAATGAGCAGTTCTTC; D gene: TRBD2; V gene: TRBV5-1; clone size: few; J gene: TRBJ2-1
CDR3 protein: CASSLAPSSYSGEQYF; CDR3 DNA: TGCGCCAGCAGCTTGGCCCCCTCCTCGTATAGCGGCGAGCAGTACTTC; D gene: NA; V gene: TRBV5-1; clone size: NA; J gene: TRBJ2-7
CDR3 protein: CASSRLSSWYTDTQYF; CDR3 DNA: TGTGCCAGTAGCCGACTATCTAGCTGGTACACAGATACGCAGTATTTT; D gene: NA; V gene: TRBV19; clone size: NA; J gene: TRBJ2-3
CDR3 protein: CSASGVTEAFF; CDR3 DNA: TGCAGTGCATCAGGGGTAACTGAAGCTTTCTTT; D gene: NA; V gene: TRBV20-1; clone size: NA; J gene: TRBJ1-1
CDR3 protein: CASSPTSRETQYF; CDR3 DNA: TGTGCCAGCAGCCCCACTAGTAGGGAGACCCAGTACTTC; D gene: NA; V gene: TRBV7-3; clone size: NA; J gene: TRBJ2-5
CDR3 protein: CASSSISGRAGEQFF; CDR3 DNA: TGTGCCAGCAGCTCGATTAGCGGGAGGGCCGGTGAGCAGTTCTTC; D gene: TRBD2; V gene: TRBV7-3; clone size: NA; J gene: TRBJ2-1
CDR3 protein: CASSPGLASLQETQYF; CDR3 DNA: TGTGCCAGCAGTCCAGGACTAGCTTCGTTACAAGAGACCCAGTACTTC; D gene: TRBD2; V gene: TRBV9; clone size: NA; J gene: TRBJ2-5
CDR3 protein: CASTRQGPYNSPLHF; CDR3 DNA: TGTGCCAGCACCCGACAGGGTCCCTATAATTCACCCCTCCACTTT; D gene: TRBD1; V gene: TRBV6-5; clone size: once; J gene: TRBJ1-6
CDR3 protein: CASSNGQGNQPQHF; CDR3 DNA: TGTGCCAGCAGTAACGGCCAAGGCAATCAGCCCCAGCATTTT; D gene: NA; V gene: TRBV14; clone size: NA; J gene: TRBJ1-5
CDR3 protein: CASSIASGTDTQYF; CDR3 DNA: TGTGCCAGTAGTATCGCTAGCGGTACAGATACGCAGTATTTT; D gene: TRBD2; V gene: TRBV19; clone size: NA; J gene: TRBJ2-3
CDR3 protein: CATSPAGSRADTQYF; CDR3 DNA: TGTGCCACCAGCCCCGCGGGAAGTAGGGCAGATACGCAGTATTTT; D gene: NA; V gene: TRBV7-3; clone size: NA; J gene: TRBJ2-3
CDR3 protein: CASSQEGGLREQFF; CDR3 DNA: TGTGCCAGCAGCCAAGAAGGAGGGCTTCGGGAGCAGTTCTTC; D gene: NA; V gene: TRBV7-6; clone size: NA; J gene: TRBJ2-1
CDR3 protein: CASSLDRGNEQFF; CDR3 DNA: TGTGCCAGCAGCTTAGATCGGGGAAATGAGCAGTTCTTC; D gene: NA; V gene: TRBV11-3; clone size: NA; J gene: TRBJ2-1
CDR3 protein: CASSEGRMNTEAFF; CDR3 DNA: TGTGCCAGCTCGGAGGGACGCATGAACACTGAAGCTTTCTTT; D gene: NA; V gene: TRBV6-5; clone size: few; J gene: TRBJ1-1
CDR3 protein: CASSEWVRGSTDTQYF; CDR3 DNA: TGTGCCAGCAGCGAATGGGTGAGGGGAAGCACAGATACGCAGTATTTT; D gene: NA; V gene: TRBV11-2; clone size: NA; J gene: TRBJ2-3
CDR3 protein: CASSLQYGGTDTQYF; CDR3 DNA: TGTGCCAGCAGCTTGCAGTATGGCGGGACAGATACGCAGTATTTT; D gene: NA; V gene: TRBV7-3; clone size: NA; J gene: TRBJ2-3
CDR3 protein: CASSLGGQDLKRYGYTF; CDR3 DNA: TGCGCCAGCAGCTTGGGGGGACAGGACCTCAAGAGATATGGCTACACCTTC; D gene: TRBD1; V gene: TRBV5-1; clone size: NA; J gene: TRBJ1-2
CDR3 protein: CASPPSGTYGGEQFF; CDR3 DNA: TGTGCCAGCCCCCCAAGCGGGACCTACGGGGGCGAGCAGTTCTTC; D gene: NA; V gene: TRBV28; clone size: NA; J gene: TRBJ2-1
CDR3 protein: CASKPGQLYGYTF; CDR3 DNA: TGTGCCAGTAAACCGGGGCAACTCTATGGCTACACCTTC; D gene: NA; V gene: TRBV19; clone size: NA; J gene: TRBJ1-2
CDR3 protein: CASSQVGLAGFQETQYF; CDR3 DNA: TGTGCCAGCAGCCAAGTTGGACTAGCGGGATTCCAAGAGACCCAGTACTTC; D gene: TRBD2; V gene: TRBV14; clone size: NA; J gene: TRBJ2-5
CDR3 protein: CASSHGTGRVSYNEQFF; CDR3 DNA: TGTGCCAGCAGCCACGGGACAGGGAGGGTGTCCTACAATGAGCAGTTCTTC; D gene: TRBD1; V gene: TRBV5-5; clone size: NA; J gene: TRBJ2-1
CDR3 protein: CASSGRTGRTDTQYF; CDR3 DNA: TGTGCCAGCAGCGGACGGACAGGGCGGACAGATACGCAGTATTTT; D gene: TRBD1; V gene: TRBV9; clone size: NA; J gene: TRBJ2-3
CDR3 protein: CASSRDRVQNTEAFF; CDR3 DNA: TGTGCCAGCAGCCGAGACAGGGTTCAGAACACTGAAGCTTTCTTT; D gene: TRBD1; V gene: TRBV27; clone size: NA; J gene: TRBJ1-1
CDR3 protein: CASSHPRGAAEAFF; CDR3 DNA: TGTGCCAGCAGTCACCCTCGGGGGGCCGCTGAAGCTTTCTTT; D gene: NA; V gene: TRBV6-6; clone size: NA; J gene: TRBJ1-1
CDR3 protein: CARSSRTGRSAYSNQPQHF; CDR3 DNA: TGTGCCAGAAGCTCGAGAACAGGGAGGTCCGCTTATAGCAATCAGCCCCAGCATTTT; D gene: NA; V gene: TRBV5-3; clone size: NA; J gene: TRBJ1-5
CDR3 protein: CASSLWGSNTQYF; CDR3 DNA: TGTGCCAGCAGCTTGTGGGGTTCAAATACGCAGTATTTT; D gene: NA; V gene: TRBV5-4; clone size: NA; J gene: TRBJ2-3
CDR3 protein: CASSALSPNTGELFF; CDR3 DNA: TGTGCCAGCAGTGCCCTATCGCCGAACACCGGGGAGCTGTTTTTT; D gene: NA; V gene: TRBV6-1; clone size: NA; J gene: TRBJ2-2
CDR3 protein: CASIPRAWTGVTEAFF; CDR3 DNA: TGTGCCAGTATTCCCAGAGCCTGGACAGGGGTCACTGAAGCTTTCTTT; D gene: TRBD1; V gene: TRBV19; clone size: NA; J gene: TRBJ1-1
CDR3 protein: CAPAGPKRLAGNTGELFF; CDR3 DNA: TGTGCCCCCGCCGGCCCCAAGAGACTAGCGGGGAACACCGGGGAGCTGTTTTTT; D gene: TRBD2; V gene: TRBV7-9; clone size: NA; J gene: TRBJ2-2
CDR3 protein: CASSESGGPGTGELFF; CDR3 DNA: TGCGCCAGCAGTGAGTCAGGGGGCCCTGGCACCGGGGAGCTGTTTTTT; D gene: TRBD1; V gene: TRBV10-1; clone size: NA; J gene: TRBJ2-2
CDR3 protein: CATRATGYGYTF; CDR3 DNA: TGTGCCACCCGGGCCACGGGCTATGGCTACACCTTC; D gene: NA; V gene: TRBV19; clone size: NA; J gene: TRBJ1-2
CDR3 protein: CASSGPGGWTEAFF; CDR3 DNA: TGTGCCAGCAGTGGTCCAGGGGGATGGACTGAAGCTTTCTTT; D gene: TRBD1; V gene: TRBV2; clone size: NA; J gene: TRBJ1-1
CDR3 protein: CASSLAGPSSYNEQFF; CDR3 DNA: TGTGCCAGCAGCTTGGCCGGCCCCAGCTCCTACAATGAGCAGTTCTTC; D gene: NA; V gene: TRBV5-6; clone size: NA; J gene: TRBJ2-1
CDR3 protein: CASSSWKDSPLHF; CDR3 DNA: TGTGCCAGCAGCTCCTGGAAGGACTCACCCCTCCACTTT; D gene: NA; V gene: TRBV5-4; clone size: NA; J gene: TRBJ1-6
CDR3 protein: CASSQGTSGSSYNEQFF; CDR3 DNA: TGCGCCAGCAGCCAGGGGACTAGCGGGAGCTCCTACAATGAGCAGTTCTTC; D gene: TRBD2; V gene: TRBV4-1; clone size: NA; J gene: TRBJ2-1
CDR3 protein: CASSLGQVEYF; CDR3 DNA: TGTGCCAGCAGCTTAGGGCAGGTCGAGTACTTC; D gene: NA; V gene: TRBV7-9; clone size: once; J gene: TRBJ2-4
CDR3 protein: CASTTGVWQAFF; CDR3 DNA: TGTGCCAGCACCACAGGGGTGTGGCAGGCTTTCTTT; D gene: TRBD1; V gene: TRBV28; clone size: NA; J gene: TRBJ1-1
CDR3 protein: CSVEELRAEAFF; CDR3 DNA: TGCAGCGTTGAAGAACTTCGGGCCGAAGCTTTCTTT; D gene: NA; V gene: TRBV29-1; clone size: few; J gene: TRBJ1-1
CDR3 protein: CSVTRDSSEAFF; CDR3 DNA: TGCAGCGTTACTAGGGACAGCTCCGAAGCTTTCTTT; D gene: TRBD1; V gene: TRBV29-1; clone size: few; J gene: TRBJ1-1
CDR3 protein: CASSATPGNEQFF; CDR3 DNA: TGTGCCAGTAGTGCAACCCCAGGCAATGAGCAGTTCTTC; D gene: NA; V gene: TRBV19; clone size: NA; J gene: TRBJ2-1
CDR3 protein: CASTTSRGSYEQYF; CDR3 DNA: TGTGCCAGCACCACGTCTCGGGGATCCTACGAGCAGTACTTC; D gene: NA; V gene: TRBV7-8; clone size: NA; J gene: TRBJ2-7
CDR3 protein: CASSSRGGYSNQPQHF; CDR3 DNA: TGTGCCAGCAGCAGCCGGGGGGGCTATAGCAATCAGCCCCAGCATTTT; D gene: NA; V gene: TRBV7-2; clone size: NA; J gene: TRBJ1-5
CDR3 protein: CASSQQGRTYEQYF; CDR3 DNA: TGCGCCAGCAGCCAACAGGGGAGGACCTACGAGCAGTACTTC; D gene: NA; V gene: TRBV5-1; clone size: NA; J gene: TRBJ2-7
CDR3 protein: CASSPLLNYGYTF; CDR3 DNA: TGTGCCAGCAGCCCACTTCTTAACTATGGCTACACCTTC; D gene: NA; V gene: TRBV6-6; clone size: NA; J gene: TRBJ1-2
CDR3 protein: CASSLPGTGLYGYTF; CDR3 DNA: TGCGCCAGCAGCCTCCCGGGGACAGGGTTGTATGGCTACACCTTC; D gene: TRBD1; V gene: TRBV5-1; clone size: NA; J gene: TRBJ1-2
CDR3 protein: CASSAQLAGGPGEQFF; CDR3 DNA: TGTGCCAGCAGCGCTCAACTAGCGGGAGGGCCTGGTGAGCAGTTCTTC; D gene: TRBD2; V gene: TRBV7-8; clone size: NA; J gene: TRBJ2-1
CDR3 protein: CASRRRDYGYTF; CDR3 DNA: TGTGCCAGCAGACGGAGGGACTATGGCTACACCTTC; D gene: NA; V gene: TRBV6-6; clone size: NA; J gene: TRBJ1-2
CDR3 protein: CASSQDGQGGTGYF; CDR3 DNA: TGCGCCAGCAGCCAAGACGGCCAGGGGGGCACCGGGTACTTC; D gene: NA; V gene: TRBV4-1; clone size: NA; J gene: TRBJ2-4
CDR3 protein: CASSLTRTGSHEQYF; CDR3 DNA: TGCGCCAGCAGCTTGACTAGAACAGGGTCCCACGAGCAGTACTTC; D gene: NA; V gene: TRBV5-1; clone size: NA; J gene: TRBJ2-7
CDR3 protein: CSARWGVGEVFF; CDR3 DNA: TGCAGCGCCCGATGGGGGGTCGGTGAAGTTTTCTTT; D gene: NA; V gene: TRBV29-1; clone size: NA; J gene: TRBJ1-1
CDR3 protein: CASSPGSGIEQFF; CDR3 DNA: TGTGCCAGCAGTCCGGGCTCGGGGATTGAGCAGTTCTTC; D gene: NA; V gene: TRBV2; clone size: NA; J gene: TRBJ2-1
CDR3 protein: CASSYSISTDTQYF; CDR3 DNA: TGTGCCAGCAGTTACTCGATCAGTACAGATACGCAGTATTTT; D gene: NA; V gene: TRBV6-5; clone size: NA; J gene: TRBJ2-3
CDR3 protein: CAWSVPGRSFKFETQYF; CDR3 DNA: TGTGCCTGGAGTGTGCCCGGGAGAAGTTTTAAGTTCGAGACCCAGTACTTC; D gene: NA; V gene: TRBV30; clone size: NA; J gene: TRBJ2-5
CDR3 protein: CASSLQDFSGANVLTF; CDR3 DNA: TGTGCCAGCAGCTTACAGGATTTCTCTGGGGCCAACGTCCTGACTTTC; D gene: NA; V gene: TRBV25-1; clone size: once; J gene: TRBJ2-6